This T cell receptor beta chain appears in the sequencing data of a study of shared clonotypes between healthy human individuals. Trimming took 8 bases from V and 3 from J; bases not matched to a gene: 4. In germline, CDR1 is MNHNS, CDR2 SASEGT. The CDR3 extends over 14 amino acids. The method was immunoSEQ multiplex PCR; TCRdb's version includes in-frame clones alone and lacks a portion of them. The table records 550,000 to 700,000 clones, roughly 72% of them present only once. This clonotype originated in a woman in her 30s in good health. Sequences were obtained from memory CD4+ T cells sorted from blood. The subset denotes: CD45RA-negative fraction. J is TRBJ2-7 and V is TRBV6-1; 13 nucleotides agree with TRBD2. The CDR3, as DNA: TGTGCCAGCGCCTGGACTAGCGGGAGCTACGAGCAGTACTTC. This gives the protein CASAWTSGSYEQYF.